The T cell receptor beta chain under discussion was sequenced for a study of T cell repertoires in aging, cancer and after chemotherapy. Study as a whole: Six age groups, ranging from 30 or younger to 70 or older, included the donors. Clear clonal overlap appeared across healthy donor samples taken over several months to years. Study outcomes and limitations: Rebound thymic output was suggested by rising median generation probability during chemotherapy in each cancer cohort.

TCR beta rearrangements were amplified from peripheral blood genomic DNA. TRB rearrangements spanning V, D and J were amplified using mixed TRB-A/B primers. TCRdb re-called the multiplex PCR reads through MiXCR, storing one row per CDR3 protein. Found here are about 12,000 distinct CDR3 sequences, roughly 32% of them singletons; the top ten hold around 10%. Germline V gene sequence: CDR1 DFQATT, CDR2 SNEGSKA (reference sequence). The CDR3 length is 13 residues. V gave up 6 bases and J gave up 4 bases; unmatched junction bases: 4. About this clonotype: Its target is unknown.

The chain recombines TRBV20-1 with TRBJ1-4; 8 positions match TRBD1. The TCR was taken from a human donor in good health. The donor label of this sample is uncertain. The sequenced sample consisted of blood. CDR3 coding DNA: TGCAGTGCAAGACAGGGGTTTAATGAAAAACTGTTTTTT. Amino acid sequence: CSARQGFNEKLFF.